The rows below give T cell receptor beta chains drawn from one sample of a study of blood T cell repertoires in COVID-19. Assay: immunoSEQ multiplex PCR; the TCRdb copy retains only in-frame clones and omits some. The data contain approximately 190,000 clones, about four fifths of them singletons. Sequencing was carried out using peripheral blood. These receptors were taken from a man aged 55 to 70 with acute or convalescent COVID-19. CDR3s include the opening cysteine and the closing phenylalanine or tryptophan. The order of the fields is CDR3 protein, CDR3 DNA, D gene, J gene, V gene, clone size. A D gene is named only where the DNA matches it firmly. Expanded clones get a size class; other rows say once, few or many, or leave the size out.

CDR3 protein: CAWSVQGYEGYTF
CDR3 DNA: TGTGCCTGGAGTGTCCAGGGGTATGAGGGCTACACCTTC
D gene: NA
J gene: TRBJ1-2
V gene: TRBV30
clone size: NA

CDR3 protein: CASSSNRGGSYNSPLHF
CDR3 DNA: TGTGCCAGCAGCTCCAACAGGGGAGGCTCCTATAATTCACCCCTCCACTTT
D gene: TRBD1
J gene: TRBJ1-6
V gene: TRBV7-9
clone size: NA

CDR3 protein: CASSVSTENNQPQHF
CDR3 DNA: TGCGCCAGCAGTGTCAGTACAGAAAACAATCAGCCCCAGCATTTT
D gene: NA
J gene: TRBJ1-5
V gene: TRBV10-1
clone size: NA

CDR3 protein: CASSFGRGDIQYF
CDR3 DNA: TGCGCCAGCAGCTTCGGCAGGGGGGACATTCAGTACTTC
D gene: NA
J gene: TRBJ2-4
V gene: TRBV5-1
clone size: NA

CDR3 protein: CSAQGTSSGNTIYF
CDR3 DNA: TGCAGTGCTCAGGGAACATCCTCTGGAAACACCATATATTTT
D gene: NA
J gene: TRBJ1-3
V gene: TRBV29-1
clone size: NA

CDR3 protein: CAISENQETQYF
CDR3 DNA: TGTGCCATCTCGGAGAACCAAGAGACCCAGTACTTC
D gene: NA
J gene: TRBJ2-5
V gene: TRBV10-3
clone size: NA

CDR3 protein: CASTNQPGASAYGYTF
CDR3 DNA: TGTGCCAGCACGAATCAACCGGGAGCAAGCGCCTATGGCTACACCTTC
D gene: NA
J gene: TRBJ1-2
V gene: TRBV28
clone size: NA

CDR3 protein: CASSIPGLRYNEQFF
CDR3 DNA: TGTGCCAGTAGTATACCGGGACTCCGTTACAATGAGCAGTTCTTC
D gene: NA
J gene: TRBJ2-1
V gene: TRBV19
clone size: NA

CDR3 protein: CAWSGRWASEQYF
CDR3 DNA: TGTGCCTGGAGTGGCAGGTGGGCAAGTGAGCAGTACTTC
D gene: NA
J gene: TRBJ2-7
V gene: TRBV30
clone size: few

CDR3 protein: CASSQGTSGGAEETQYF
CDR3 DNA: TGTGCCAGCAGCCAAGGGACTAGCGGGGGGGCGGAGGAGACCCAGTACTTC
D gene: TRBD2
J gene: TRBJ2-5
V gene: TRBV3-1/TRBV3-2
clone size: few

CDR3 protein: CASSLDSNYGYTF
CDR3 DNA: TGTGCCAGCAGCTTGGACAGCAACTATGGCTACACCTTC
D gene: NA
J gene: TRBJ1-2
V gene: TRBV7-9
clone size: NA

CDR3 protein: CASKNTGADTQYF
CDR3 DNA: TGTGCTAGCAAAAACACGGGGGCAGATACGCAGTATTTT
D gene: NA
J gene: TRBJ2-3
V gene: TRBV12-5
clone size: NA

CDR3 protein: CASSFGRGTGGYGYTF
CDR3 DNA: TGTGCCAGCAGCTTTGGTCGAGGGACTGGAGGCTATGGCTACACCTTC
D gene: NA
J gene: TRBJ1-2
V gene: TRBV7-9
clone size: NA

CDR3 protein: CASEDSGTDTQYF
CDR3 DNA: TGTGCTAGTGAGGATAGCGGCACAGATACGCAGTATTTT
D gene: NA
J gene: TRBJ2-3
V gene: TRBV12-5
clone size: NA

CDR3 protein: CASRQGARGYTF
CDR3 DNA: TGTGCCAGCAGACAGGGGGCGCGTGGCTACACCTTC
D gene: TRBD1
J gene: TRBJ1-2
V gene: TRBV2
clone size: NA

CDR3 protein: CASSYAEDTQYF
CDR3 DNA: TGTGCCAGCAGTTACGCGGAAGATACGCAGTATTTT
D gene: NA
J gene: TRBJ2-3
V gene: TRBV6-5
clone size: NA

CDR3 protein: CAISESGLAGPYNEQFF
CDR3 DNA: TGTGCCATCAGTGAGTCGGGACTAGCGGGACCCTACAATGAGCAGTTCTTC
D gene: TRBD2
J gene: TRBJ2-1
V gene: TRBV10-3
clone size: NA

CDR3 protein: CASSQGSSVELANTGELFF
CDR3 DNA: TGCGCCAGCAGCCAAGGTAGTTCGGTGGAGTTGGCGAACACCGGGGAGCTGTTTTTT
D gene: NA
J gene: TRBJ2-2
V gene: TRBV4-3
clone size: NA

CDR3 protein: CSVGPWGESPNEQFF
CDR3 DNA: TGCAGCGTTGGCCCCTGGGGGGAAAGCCCTAATGAGCAGTTCTTC
D gene: NA
J gene: TRBJ2-1
V gene: TRBV29-1
clone size: NA

CDR3 protein: CASSPGDTEAFF
CDR3 DNA: TGTGCCAGCAGCCCGGGGGACACTGAAGCTTTCTTT
D gene: NA
J gene: TRBJ1-1
V gene: TRBV7-2
clone size: NA

CDR3 protein: CASVGGDYGYTF
CDR3 DNA: TGTGCCAGTGTAGGAGGGGACTATGGCTACACCTTC
D gene: NA
J gene: TRBJ1-2
V gene: TRBV19
clone size: NA

CDR3 protein: CASSDFAPGNQPQHF
CDR3 DNA: TGTGCCAGCAGTGATTTTGCACCAGGGAACCAGCCCCAGCATTTT
D gene: NA
J gene: TRBJ1-5
V gene: TRBV6-4
clone size: few

CDR3 protein: CASSERLMNTEAFF
CDR3 DNA: TGTGCCAGCAGTGAGCGGCTAATGAACACTGAAGCTTTCTTT
D gene: NA
J gene: TRBJ1-1
V gene: TRBV2
clone size: NA

CDR3 protein: CASSFVETQYF
CDR3 DNA: TGTGCCAGCAGTTTCGTGGAGACCCAGTACTTC
D gene: NA
J gene: TRBJ2-5
V gene: TRBV12-3/TRBV12-4
clone size: NA

CDR3 protein: CASSSAGGAYNEQFF
CDR3 DNA: TGTGCCAGCAGCTCAGCGGGGGGGGCCTACAATGAGCAGTTCTTC
D gene: TRBD2
J gene: TRBJ2-1
V gene: TRBV7-2
clone size: NA

CDR3 protein: CASSGLDNSGANVLTF
CDR3 DNA: TGTGCCAGCAGCGGCCTGGACAACTCTGGGGCCAACGTCCTGACTTTC
D gene: NA
J gene: TRBJ2-6
V gene: TRBV5-4
clone size: NA

CDR3 protein: CASTRDRQSNSPLHF
CDR3 DNA: TGTGCCAGCACCCGGGACAGGCAATCTAATTCACCCCTCCACTTT
D gene: TRBD1
J gene: TRBJ1-6
V gene: TRBV2
clone size: NA